This T cell receptor beta chain comes out of a study of early T cells in non-severe SARS-CoV-2 infection. Study-wide background: Sequencing of bulk RNA from unsorted whole blood was done, without chain pairing.

CDR3 length: 15 amino acids. The germline CDR1 and CDR2 sequences are SGHDN and FVKESK. Trimming took 1 base from V and 4 from J, leaving 14 bases between them. Individual cDNA molecules carried attached unique molecular identifiers. TCRdb re-called the 5' RACE reads through MiXCR, storing one row per CDR3 protein. The data hold about 64,000 distinct CDR3 sequences, with around 4.9% observed a single time. Overall study findings and caveats: The matching step, a VDJdb search, favored anti-spike CD8 responses and missed private and CD4 specificities.

This clonotype was counted ten times or more. What it recognizes is unknown. This clonotype originated in an adult who was a healthcare worker with PCR-confirmed SARS-CoV-2 infection or an uninfected control (not recorded which). Specimen: whole blood. The V gene is TRBV14, the J gene TRBJ2-7; TRBD2 might be the D (6 bases). CDR3 in amino acids: CASSQGHGGRYEQYF. The CDR3 DNA reads as TGTGCCAGCAGCCAAGGTCACGGGGGACGGTACGAGCAGTACTTC.